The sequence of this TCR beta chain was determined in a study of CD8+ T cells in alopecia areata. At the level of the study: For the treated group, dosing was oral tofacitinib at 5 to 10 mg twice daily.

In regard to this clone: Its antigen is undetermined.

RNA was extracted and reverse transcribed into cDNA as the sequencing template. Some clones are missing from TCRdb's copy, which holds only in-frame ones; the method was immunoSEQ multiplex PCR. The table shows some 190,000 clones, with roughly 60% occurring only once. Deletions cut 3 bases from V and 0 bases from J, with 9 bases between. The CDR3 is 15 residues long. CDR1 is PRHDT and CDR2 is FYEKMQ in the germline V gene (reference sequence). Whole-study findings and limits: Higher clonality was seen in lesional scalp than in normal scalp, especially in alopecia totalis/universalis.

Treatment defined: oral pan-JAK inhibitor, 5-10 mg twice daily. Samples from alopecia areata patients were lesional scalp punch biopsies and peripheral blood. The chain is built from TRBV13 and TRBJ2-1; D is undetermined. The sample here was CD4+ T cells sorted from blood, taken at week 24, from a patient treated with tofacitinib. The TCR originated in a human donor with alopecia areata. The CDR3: CASSLDPGSYNEQFF. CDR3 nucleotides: TGTGCCAGCAGCTTGGACCCTGGCTCCTACAATGAGCAGTTCTTC.